The 24 T cell receptor beta chains given below trace back to one sample, sequenced in a study of a mutant IDH1 vaccine in newly diagnosed glioma. Noted time point: baseline, week 1 (first vaccination visit). Stated treatment: pre-vaccination baseline after standard-of-care therapy. Assay: immunoSEQ multiplex PCR; the TCRdb copy retains only in-frame clones and omits some. The repertoire holds fewer than 100,000 clones, with around 90% as singletons. Source: PBMCs, taken from a glioma patient treated with radiotherapy, temozolomide or both. The receptors were gathered from a woman in her forties or fifties with glioma.

V and J are TRBV9 and TRBJ2-1; D may be TRBD1 (6 bases). The CDR3 extends over 13 amino acids. V was trimmed by 7 bases and J by 1 base, leaving 9 bases between them. Germline lookup yields CDR1 SGDLS and CDR2 YYNGEE. CDR3 in amino acids: CASDRTSYNEQFF. The CDR3 DNA follows: TGTGCCAGCGACAGGACTTCCTACAATGAGCAGTTCTTC.

The rearrangement uses TRBV27 and TRBJ1-1; 8 bases line up with TRBD1. V was pared by 5 bases and J by 5 bases, with 7 bases of the junction left unmatched. Per germline, CDR1 MNHEY and CDR2 SMNVEV (reference sequence). The CDR3 consists of 14 residues. As DNA, the CDR3 is TGTGCCAGCAGTCTCAGGGGGCGCTGGACTGAAGCTTTCTTT. This gives the protein CASSLRGRWTEAFF.

This rearrangement joins TRBV5-1 to TRBJ2-1; TRBD2 matches 16 bases. The ends lost 4 bases at V and 4 bases at J; junction bases unmatched: 8. CDR1 and CDR2 from the germline V gene are SGHRS and YFSETQ. The CDR3 length is 18 residues. DNA for the CDR3: TGCGCCAGCAGCATAGGGACTAGCGGGAGGGCCGGGTACAATGAGCAGTTCTTC. Its protein product is CASSIGTSGRAGYNEQFF. Full variable domain (outside the CDR3, taken from reference TRBV5-1 and TRBJ2-1): KAGVTQTPRYLIKTRGQQVTLSCSPISGHRSVSWYQQTPGQGLQFLFEYFSETQRNKGNFPGRFSGRQFSNSRSEMNVSTLELGDSALYLCASSIGTSGRAGYNEQFFGPGTRLTVL.

The chain carries TRBV9 and TRBJ2-7; D might be TRBD2 (5 bases). Deletions cut 0 bases from V and 0 bases from J, with 10 bases between. The CDR3 has 15 amino acids. The V gene's germline CDR1 is SGDLS and CDR2 YYNGEE. The CDR3 loop reads CASSVDAGRSYEQYF. In nucleotides, the CDR3 is TGTGCCAGCAGCGTAGACGCGGGCCGCTCCTACGAGCAGTACTTC.

The chain combines TRBV6-1 with TRBJ2-7, with 11 bases identical to TRBD2. This CDR3 is built from 19 residues. After removal of 4 bases from V and 1 base from J, the junction contained 15 bases not matched to a gene. Germline CDR1 is MNHNS and CDR2 is SASEGT. CDR3 in amino acids: CASSGRLAGFFGASYEQYF. The CDR3 DNA follows: TGTGCCAGCAGTGGAAGACTAGCGGGATTCTTCGGCGCGTCCTACGAGCAGTACTTC.

The chain employs TRBV29-1 and TRBJ2-1, with 8 bases fitting TRBD2. Germline values: CDR1 SQVTM, CDR2 ANQGSEA. The CDR3 length is 13 residues. V lost 4 bases and J lost 7; bases outside the gene matches: 6. The CDR3 spells CSVGPGRANEQFF. The CDR3 DNA is TGCAGCGTTGGCCCCGGGAGGGCAAATGAGCAGTTCTTC.

V and J are TRBV29-1 and TRBJ1-1; no clear D gene. Trimming left V 2 bases short and J 3 bases short, with 4 bases between. Per germline, CDR1 SQVTM and CDR2 ANQGSEA. CDR3 size: 11 residues. Written as DNA, the CDR3 is TGCAGCGTTGAATTATACACTGAAGCTTTCTTT. Its protein is CSVELYTEAFF.

The chain joins TRBV27 to TRBJ2-7; either TRBD1 or TRBD2 may fit D (5 bases each). Trimming shortened V by 9 bases and J by 3 bases, and 15 bases separated the two germline ends. Germline V gives CDR1 MNHEY, CDR2 SMNVEV (reference sequence). CDR3 size: 13 residues. This CDR3 is CASGGVWDYEQYF. The CDR3 DNA reads as TGTGCCAGTGGGGGAGTGTGGGACTACGAGCAGTACTTC.

The gene calls are TRBV29-1 and TRBJ1-2; 9 nucleotides align to TRBD1. CDR1 SQVTM and CDR2 ANQGSEA come from the germline V gene. The CDR3 is made up of 15 amino acids. After removal of 7 bases from V and 1 base from J, the junction contained 10 bases not matched to a gene. DNA of the CDR3: TGCAGCGCCCCGACAGGGGGAACCAATAACTATGGCTACACCTTC. Translated, it gives CSAPTGGTNNYGYTF.

The CDR3 coding sequence is TGTGCCAGCAGCGTAGCCGGGACAGGGGGATACAATGAGCAGTTCTTC. Amino acid sequence: CASSVAGTGGYNEQFF. The rearrangement joins TRBV9 to TRBJ2-1; TRBD1 matches at 11 bases. Germline assignment: CDR1 SGDLS and CDR2 YYNGEE. V trimming: 0 bases; J trimming: 4 bases; junction bases outside the gene matches: 3. The CDR3 has 16 residues.

V and J are TRBV30 and TRBJ2-3, with TRBD2 matching over 12 bases. CDR3 length: 17 amino acids. Germline V CDR1 and CDR2: GTSNPN, SVGIG (reference sequence). Germline trimming cut 4 bases from V and 4 bases from J; bases unmatched to any gene: 12. CDR3 DNA sequence: TGTGCCTGGACCCCGGGGCTAGCGGGAGGGCCGGCAGATACGCAGTATTTT. Protein product: CAWTPGLAGGPADTQYF.

V usage is TRBV28 and J usage is TRBJ2-1, with TRBD2 identical over 8 bases. CDR1 MDHEN and CDR2 SYDVKM come from the germline V gene. The CDR3 length is 15 residues. V lost 4 bases to trimming and J lost 5 bases; unmatched junction nucleotides: 7. CDR3 protein: CASSSPGLEDNEQFF. CDR3 in DNA: TGTGCCAGCAGTTCTCCGGGACTAGAAGACAATGAGCAGTTCTTC.

This chain joins TRBV6-5 and TRBJ1-1; D is perhaps TRBD1 (5 bases). Trimming stripped 1 base from V and 3 bases from J, with 9 bases between. The germline V gene encodes CDR1 MNHEY and CDR2 SVGAGI. CDR3 length equals 14 residues. The CDR3 reads CASSYYGADTEAFF. The CDR3 DNA sequence: TGTGCCAGCAGTTACTACGGGGCAGACACTGAAGCTTTCTTT.

The chain combines TRBV10-3 with TRBJ2-5; 11 bases map to TRBD2. CDR1 is ENHRY, CDR2 SYGVKD, per germline. This CDR3 is 15 amino acids long. The J segment lost 2 bases and the V segment lost 10 bases, leaving 9 bases of the junction unmatched. The CDR3 reads CATGTSGSPQETQYF. In DNA form, the CDR3 reads TGTGCCACCGGGACTAGCGGATCTCCACAAGAGACCCAGTACTTC.

The chain carries TRBV13 and TRBJ2-5; 8 bases fit TRBD1. The DNA end lines up better with TRBJ2-7; the J call may be wrong. Germline CDR1 and CDR2: PRHDT and FYEKMQ (reference sequence). There are 14 residues in the CDR3. The CDR3 protein is CASSSDRGSHEQYF. The CDR3 DNA follows: TGTGCCAGCAGCTCCGACAGGGGATCCCACGAGCAGTACTTC.

V is TRBV5-1 and J is TRBJ1-6; unclear D gene. Germline-derived CDR1 and CDR2 are SGHRS and YFSETQ. The CDR3 is 17 amino acids. V was clipped by 0 bases and J by 0 bases, with 10 bases between them. CDR3 coding DNA: TGCGCCAGCAGCTTGGTAGGCCAGAGCTCCTATAATTCACCCCTCCACTTT. It encodes CASSLVGQSSYNSPLHF.

This sequence joins TRBV18 and TRBJ1-5; the match to TRBD1 covers 7 bases. Germline CDR1 and CDR2: KGHSH and LQKENI. The CDR3 length is 18 residues. The J segment lost 0 bases and the V segment lost 4 bases, leaving 12 bases of the junction unmatched. CDR3 region: CASSLTGQTFNSNQPQHF. The CDR3 DNA sequence: TGTGCCAGCTCACTCACGGGACAGACTTTTAATAGCAATCAGCCCCAGCATTTT. Drawing the rest from reference TRBV18 and TRBJ1-5, the complete variable domain is NAGVMQNPRHLVRRRGQEARLRCSPMKGHSHVYWYRQLPEEGLKFMVYLQKENIIDESGMPKERFSAEFPKEGPSILRIQQVVRGDSAAYFCASSLTGQTFNSNQPQHFGDGTRLSIL.

The J gene is TRBJ2-1, the V gene TRBV4-2, with 9 bases matching TRBD2. This CDR3 has 16 amino acids. V lost 1 base to trimming and J lost 0 bases; unmatched junction nucleotides: 1. Germline loops: CDR1 LGHNA, CDR2 YNFKEQ. The CDR3 DNA follows: TGTGCCAGCAGCCAAGGAGCGGGAGGCTCCTACAATGAGCAGTTCTTC. Translation gives CASSQGAGGSYNEQFF.

CDR3: CAWSGQGDTQYF. CDR3 DNA: TGTGCCTGGAGTGGGCAGGGCGATACGCAGTATTTT. The chain employs TRBV30 and TRBJ2-3, with D maybe TRBD1 (5 bases). This CDR3 has 12 residues. The ends were cut back, 1 base at V and 6 bases at J, with 8 bases in the middle. The V gene's germline CDR1 is GTSNPN and CDR2 SVGIG (reference sequence). The full variable domain, with the rest looked up from reference TRBV30 and TRBJ2-3, is SQTIHQWPATLVQPVGSPLSLECTVEGTSNPNLYWYRQAAGRGLQLLFYSVGIGQISSEVPQNLSASRPQDRQFILSSKKLLLSDSGFYLCAWSGQGDTQYFGPGTRLTVL.

The rearrangement links TRBV9 to TRBJ2-7; D might be TRBD2 (6 bases). Germline V gives CDR1 SGDLS, CDR2 YYNGEE. The CDR3 is 14 residues long. V was trimmed by 4 bases and J by 2 bases, leaving 13 bases between them. This CDR3 reads CASSPLGGAYEQYF. CDR3 DNA: TGTGCCAGCAGCCCCCTTGGCGGGGCCTACGAGCAGTACTTC.

The rearrangement links TRBV28 to TRBJ1-2, with no clear D. The germline V gene encodes CDR1 MDHEN and CDR2 SYDVKM. V lost 3 bases to trimming and J lost 4 bases, with 9 bases between them. This CDR3 is built from 13 residues. CDR3 nucleotide sequence: TGTGCCAGCAGTTTGGCCGGGTCCTATGGCTACACCTTC. Translation gives CASSLAGSYGYTF.

This chain uses TRBV12-5 with TRBJ1-2, with unresolved D. The CDR3 has 11 residues. Germline V gene data show CDR1 as LGHNT and CDR2 as FRNRAP. Between the trimmed V and J ends, which lost 3 bases and 2 bases, there was a span of 1 base. In nucleotides, the CDR3 is TGTGCTAGTGGTTTCAACTATGGCTACACCTTC. Protein product: CASGFNYGYTF. Complete variable domain (other parts from reference TRBV12-5 and TRBJ1-2): DARVTQTPRHKVTEMGQEVTMRCQPILGHNTVFWYRQTMMQGLELLAYFRNRAPLDDSGMPKDRFSAEMPDATLATLKIQPSEPRDSAVYFCASGFNYGYTFGSGTRLTVV.

This clone has only a few counts. The chain joins TRBV27 to TRBJ1-1; D ambiguous. Trimming took 4 bases from V and 1 from J, leaving 10 bases between them. The CDR3 extends over 14 amino acids. Germline values: CDR1 MNHEY, CDR2 SMNVEV (reference sequence). The CDR3 here is CASSSSGRNTEAFF. The CDR3 coding sequence is TGTGCCAGCAGTTCGTCGGGGAGGAACACTGAAGCTTTCTTT.

The chain joins TRBV6-6 to TRBJ1-5; no definite D call. The V and J ends lost 6 bases and 9 bases respectively, with 9 bases between them. The CDR3 loop spans 11 amino acids. Looked up from germline, CDR1 is MNHNY and CDR2 is SVGAGI (reference sequence). In nucleotides, the CDR3 is TGTGCCAGCAGCACCGACGGGCCCCAGCATTTT. As protein: CASSTDGPQHF.